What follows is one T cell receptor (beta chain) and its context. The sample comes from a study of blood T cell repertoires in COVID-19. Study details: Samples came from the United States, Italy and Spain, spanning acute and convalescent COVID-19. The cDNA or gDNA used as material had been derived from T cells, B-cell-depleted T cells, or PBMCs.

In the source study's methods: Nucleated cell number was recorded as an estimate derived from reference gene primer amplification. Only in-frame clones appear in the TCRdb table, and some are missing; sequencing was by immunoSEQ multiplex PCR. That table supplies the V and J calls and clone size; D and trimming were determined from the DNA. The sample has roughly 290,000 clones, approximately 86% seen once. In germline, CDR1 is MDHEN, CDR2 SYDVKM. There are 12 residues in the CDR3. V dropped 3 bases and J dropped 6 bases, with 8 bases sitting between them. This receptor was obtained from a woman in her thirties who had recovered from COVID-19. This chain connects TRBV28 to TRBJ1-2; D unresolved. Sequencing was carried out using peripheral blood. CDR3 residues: CASSLGGNGYTF. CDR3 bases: TGTGCCAGCAGTTTGGGCGGGAATGGCTACACCTTC.